One T cell receptor (beta chain) is described in this entry. Antigen specificity is unknown. These data originate in a study of CD8+ T cells in alopecia areata. Study information: Severity was scored as percentage of affected scalp area in treated patients. Study-wide findings and caveats: A large proportion of expanded lesional clones were detected persisting in scalp and blood during tofacitinib. Clonality exceeded that of normal scalp in lesional scalp, most notably in alopecia totalis/universalis. Unlike in mice, where it was clearer, TCR sharing across patients was less clear, possibly HLA-related.

The CDR3 covers 13 residues. V was cut by 4 bases and J by 4 bases, with 10 bases left in between. CDR1 and CDR2 (germline): GTSNPN, SVGIG (reference sequence). The authors extracted RNA and reverse transcribed it into cDNA as the sequencing template. Assay used: immunoSEQ multiplex PCR; TCRdb lists only in-frame clones, some missing. This table has about 160,000 clones, less than 70% appearing once. The sample's treatment: oral pan-JAK inhibitor, 5-10 mg twice daily. Source: CD4+ T cells sorted from blood, taken at week 24, from a patient treated with tofacitinib. The chain uses TRBV30 and TRBJ2-2; a possible D gene is TRBD1 (5 bases). The receptor was derived from a human donor with alopecia areata. CDR3 region: CAWNQQGTGELFF. CDR3 nucleotides: TGTGCCTGGAACCAGCAGGGCACCGGGGAGCTGTTTTTT.